This T cell receptor beta chain derives from a study of T cells expressing NK-cell markers. Background on the study: The authors sequenced eight donors, of whom seven were HCMV-seropositive and one was seronegative.

Broader study findings: Whether the expanded NKG2C+ T cell clones recognized HCMV remained unclear. Of the CD8+ T cell pool in several donors, roughly 1.0-8% was accounted for by dominant NKG2C+ clonotypes. Among several donors, these clonotypes also ranked first in the CD3+CD56-NKG2C+ fraction.

TCRdb reprocessed the 5' RACE reads and keeps a single row for each CDR3 protein, giving no DNA. The listing contains hundreds of thousands of distinct CDR3 sequences. Looked up from germline, CDR1 is SQVTM and CDR2 is ANQGSEA. The CDR3 sequence is 14 residues long. Notes on this clonotype: Its antigen is as yet unknown.

The V call is TRBV29-1, the J call TRBJ2-1; TCRdb outputs TRBD2, but without DNA this stays unchecked. Material: blood T cells: a sorted CD56 or NKG2C T cell subset, CD4+ or CD8+ T cells, or bulk PBMC T cells (not recorded which). This clonotype originated in a woman between 18 and 69 years old in good health. The CDR3 loop reads CSVAGTRNYNEQFF.